These 30 T cell receptor beta chains were sequenced from one sample in a study of a mutant IDH1 vaccine in newly diagnosed glioma. For these receptors, no antigen is known. Time point of the sample: week 11, during vaccination. A single vaccine dose contained 300 ug of mutant IDH1 20-mer peptide, and topical imiquimod was used with it. Some clones are missing from TCRdb's copy, which holds only in-frame ones; the method was immunoSEQ multiplex PCR. The sample includes about 130,000 clones, about four fifths seen only once; the top ten take under 7%. This sample comprised PBMCs, obtained from a glioma patient whose treatment included an IDH1 peptide vaccine. The receptors were sampled from a man aged 35-49 years with glioma.

This clone was observed a few times. The chain is built from TRBV2 and TRBJ1-5; 8 bases are a match to TRBD1. V lost 6 bases to trimming and J lost 6 bases; unmatched junction nucleotides: 4. The CDR3 loop spans 13 amino acids. Germline V gene data show CDR1 as SNHLY and CDR2 as FYNNEI. The DNA for the CDR3 is TGTGCCAGCAGCGACAGGGGAGGTCAGCCCCAGCATTTT. Translated: CASSDRGGQPQHF.

This chain links TRBV7-8 with TRBJ1-2, with 9 bases fitting TRBD1. CDR1 SGHVS and CDR2 FQNEAQ come from the germline V gene. This CDR3 region has 15 residues. The J segment lost 7 bases and the V segment lost 1 base, leaving 7 bases of the junction unmatched. CDR3 nucleotide sequence: TGTGCCAGCAGCTTAGTGGGGGAGACAGGGGGTGGCTACACCTTC. Protein sequence: CASSLVGETGGGYTF.

The genes are TRBV10-3 and TRBJ2-7; D is uncertain. Germline V gene lookup returns CDR1 ENHRY and CDR2 SYGVKD. Trimming removed 0 bases at V and 5 bases at J, with 8 bases between. The CDR3 covers 13 residues. CDR3 DNA sequence: TGTGCCATCAGTGAGTCGGACGCTCACGAGCAGTACTTC. Translating it yields CAISESDAHEQYF.

The chain uses TRBV10-3 and TRBJ2-1, with D unresolved. The V gene's germline CDR1 is ENHRY and CDR2 SYGVKD. The CDR3 is made up of 11 amino acids. Trimming stripped 4 bases from V and 10 bases from J, with 8 bases between. This CDR3 is CAISVDGEQFF. The CDR3 nucleotides are TGTGCCATCAGTGTGGACGGGGAGCAGTTCTTC.

The genes are TRBV4-2 and TRBJ1-2; 10 bases agree with TRBD1. The V segment lost 6 bases and the J segment 6 bases; nucleotides outside the gene matches: 10. The CDR3 consists of 15 residues. CDR1 is LGHNA and CDR2 is YNFKEQ in the germline V gene. The CDR3 spells CASRLGRTGGNGYTF. CDR3 coding DNA: TGTGCCAGCAGATTGGGAAGGACAGGGGGGAATGGCTACACCTTC.

The CDR3 protein is CARSWGSPTGRDTEAFF. DNA of the CDR3: TGTGCCAGAAGCTGGGGATCTCCGACAGGGAGAGACACTGAAGCTTTCTTT. J is TRBJ1-1 and V is TRBV5-3; TRBD1 matches at 7 bases. TRBV5-3 is sorted into the ORF group, with uncertain function. Trimming removed 3 bases from V and 3 bases from J; junction bases left unmatched: 14. This CDR3 is 17 amino acids long.

The rearrangement links TRBV27 to TRBJ1-2; D gene ambiguous. The CDR3 length is 14 residues. V was trimmed by 7 bases and J by 2 bases, leaving 14 bases between them. Germline CDR1 reads MNHEY; CDR2 reads SMNVEV (reference sequence). The CDR3 DNA reads TGTGCCAGCAAGCCCCTGGGGTGGAACTATGGCTACACCTTC. This sequence encodes CASKPLGWNYGYTF.

The gene calls are TRBV5-1 and TRBJ1-5; weak D call: TRBD1 (6 bases). V was trimmed by 0 bases and J by 7 bases, leaving 14 bases between them. CDR3 size: 15 residues. Per the germline V gene, CDR1 is SGHRS and CDR2 is YFSETQ. The chain's CDR3 is CASSLAGRGGQPQHF. DNA of the CDR3: TGCGCCAGCAGCTTGGCCGGCAGGGGCGGCCAGCCCCAGCATTTT.

V and J are TRBV4-3 and TRBJ2-3, with TRBD1 identical over 8 bases. The CDR3 consists of 21 residues. From germline, CDR1 is LGHNA and CDR2 YSLEER. Trimming cost V 3 bases and J 2 bases; bases outside gene matches: 22. The CDR3 coding sequence is TGCGCCAGCAGCCACGGCTCACGGACAGGGCTAATAAGTCGTGCCACAGATACGCAGTATTTT. Its translation: CASSHGSRTGLISRATDTQYF.

The chain combines TRBV30 with TRBJ2-5, with 7 bases identical to TRBD2. Per germline, CDR1 GTSNPN and CDR2 SVGIG (reference sequence). V trimming: 8 bases; J trimming: 3 bases; junction bases outside the gene matches: 0. The CDR3 spans 10 residues. The CDR3 sequence is CARGEETQYF. As DNA, the CDR3 is TGTGCCCGGGGGGAAGAGACCCAGTACTTC. Together with reference TRBV30 and TRBJ2-5, the CDR3 gives the full variable domain: SQTIHQWPATLVQPVGSPLSLECTVEGTSNPNLYWYRQAAGRGLQLLFYSVGIGQISSEVPQNLSASRPQDRQFILSSKKLLLSDSGFYLCARGEETQYFGPGTRLLVL.

The rearrangement uses TRBV5-1 and TRBJ2-5, with a weak D call TRBD1 (8 bases). V gave up 0 bases and J gave up 4 bases, with 13 bases separating them. Germline CDR1 SGHRS, CDR2 YFSETQ. The CDR3 is 15 amino acids. CDR3 DNA sequence: TGCGCCAGCAGCTTGGAACAGGGGGGGCCAGAGACCCAGTACTTC. Translation: CASSLEQGGPETQYF.

The rearrangement links TRBV2 to TRBJ2-5, with D possibly TRBD2 on 5 matching bases. Germline CDR1 and CDR2: SNHLY and FYNNEI. Trimming took off 3 bases at V and 0 bases at J, with 11 bases between the two ends. The CDR3 is 15 residues long. Written as DNA, the CDR3 is TGTGCCAGCAGTGATACTCAGGACTACCAAGAGACCCAGTACTTC. Translated: CASSDTQDYQETQYF.

V is TRBV2 and J is TRBJ1-2, with 7 bases aligning to TRBD1. CDR3 length: 12 residues. The ends lost 6 bases at V and 4 bases at J; junction bases unmatched: 2. Germline V gene sequence: CDR1 SNHLY, CDR2 FYNNEI. The CDR3 reads CASRGDSYGYTF. The CDR3 DNA is TGTGCCAGCAGGGGGGACAGCTATGGCTACACCTTC.

Note on this clone: One junction end does not reproduce the germline sequence, and a read error may be involved. V usage is TRBV7-7 and J usage is TRBJ2-2; 8 nucleotides line up with TRBD1. CDR1 is SSHAT, CDR2 FNYEAQ, per germline (reference sequence). The CDR3 has 16 residues. CDR3 nucleotide sequence: TGTGCTAGCAGTTATAGACAGGGGCCCGACACCGGGGAGCTGTTTTTT. Translating gives CASSYRQGPDTGELFF.

The gene calls are TRBV6-5 and TRBJ2-1; 7 positions match TRBD1. V lost 2 bases, J lost 0 bases, and 4 bases stayed unmatched. This CDR3 comprises 16 residues. Germline V gene lookup returns CDR1 MNHEY and CDR2 SVGAGI. The CDR3 loop reads CASSYRQGVSYNEQFF. The DNA for the CDR3 is TGTGCCAGCAGTTACCGACAGGGCGTCTCCTACAATGAGCAGTTCTTC.

The V call is TRBV7-2, the J call TRBJ1-1; D not certain. Germline CDR1 SGHTA, CDR2 FQGNSA. The CDR3 loop spans 15 amino acids. V dropped 0 bases and J dropped 2 bases, with 10 bases sitting between them. In nucleotides, the CDR3 is TGTGCCAGCAGCTTAGCGACGTCACCAAACACTGAAGCTTTCTTT. Amino acids: CASSLATSPNTEAFF.

The J gene is TRBJ2-1, the V gene TRBV29-1; a weak D match, TRBD2 (5 bases). Trimming left V 4 bases short and J 8 bases short, with 15 bases between. The CDR3 extends over 13 amino acids. Germline CDR1 reads SQVTM; CDR2 reads ANQGSEA. The CDR3 DNA reads as TGCAGCGTTGGGAGGACTTTCCGGGATGAGCAGTTCTTC. It yields the protein CSVGRTFRDEQFF.

The chain is built from TRBV6-6 and TRBJ1-5; D unresolved. The germline V and J ends were trimmed by 3 bases and 2 bases, with 11 bases remaining between them. The CDR3 runs 15 residues. Germline V gene lookup returns CDR1 MNHNY and CDR2 SVGAGI (reference sequence). CDR3 loop: CASSYLGIGNQPQHF. CDR3 coding DNA: TGTGCCAGCAGTTATCTGGGAATTGGCAATCAGCCCCAGCATTTT.

The chain employs TRBV4-3 and TRBJ1-4, with 10 bases identical to TRBD1. Trimming took 1 base from V and 7 from J; bases not matched to a gene: 6. This CDR3 is built from 16 residues. Germline assignment: CDR1 LGHNA and CDR2 YSLEER. CDR3 bases: TGCGCCAGCAGCCAAGCCGGGACAGGGGTGGGTGAAAAACTGTTTTTT. It codes for CASSQAGTGVGEKLFF.

As concerns this clone: At one of its ends the junction is not consistent with the germline gene, which may arise from a read error. This sequence joins TRBV5-4 and TRBJ2-3; perhaps D is TRBD1 or TRBD2 (5 bases each). Germline lookup yields CDR1 SGHNT and CDR2 YYREEE (reference sequence). This CDR3 spans 17 amino acids. CDR3 loop: CASRLDEGRPNKDTQYF. CDR3 bases: TGTGCCAGCAGATTGGACGAGGGGCGGCCTAATAAGGATACGCAGTATTTT.

The chain combines TRBV4-3 with TRBJ2-3, with D possibly being TRBD1 (5 bases). The CDR3 runs 16 residues. Per the germline V gene, CDR1 is LGHNA and CDR2 is YSLEER. The germline V and J ends were trimmed by 0 bases and 4 bases, with 14 bases remaining between them. The CDR3 sequence is CASSQDPGMEADTQYF. CDR3 coding DNA: TGCGCCAGCAGCCAAGACCCAGGGATGGAAGCAGATACGCAGTATTTT.

This clone came up a few times. This chain connects TRBV2 to TRBJ1-2; D might be TRBD1 (5 bases). Germline CDR1 is SNHLY and CDR2 is FYNNEI. The V and J ends lost 3 bases and 8 bases respectively, with 16 bases between them. CDR3 length: 14 amino acids. CDR3 residues: CASSEDGGSLGYTF. As DNA, the CDR3 is TGTGCCAGCAGTGAGGACGGGGGGTCCCTAGGCTACACCTTC.

This clone has a handful of counts. The chain couples TRBV30 to TRBJ1-4; TRBD1 might be the D (6 bases). The V end lost 8 bases, the J end lost 7 bases, and 29 bases lay between the germline ends. The CDR3 consists of 17 residues. The V gene's germline CDR1 is GTSNPN and CDR2 SVGIG (reference sequence). This CDR3 is CARGRDTSSGNGEKLFF. CDR3 bases: TGTGCCCGGGGGCGGGACACGTCCTCCGGGAATGGTGAAAAACTGTTTTTT.

The rearrangement joins TRBV4-2 to TRBJ2-7; 9 bases are a match to TRBD2. The CDR3 has 12 amino acids. CDR1 and CDR2 (germline): LGHNA, YNFKEQ. V lost 3 bases to trimming and J lost 12 bases; unmatched junction nucleotides: 6. The DNA of the CDR3 is TGTGCCAGCAGCCAGGCTAGCGGGGCTCCGTACTTC. Protein product: CASSQASGAPYF.

The rearrangement joins TRBV28 to TRBJ1-5; D is uncertain. V lost 1 base, J lost 5 bases, and 3 bases lay in between. CDR3 length: 12 residues. CDR1 is MDHEN and CDR2 is SYDVKM in the germline V gene. CDR3 bases: TGTGCCAGCAGTTTATATCATCAGCCCCAGCATTTT. This sequence encodes CASSLYHQPQHF.

The genes are TRBV5-4 and TRBJ2-3; 12 nucleotides match TRBD2. In germline, CDR1 is SGHNT, CDR2 YYREEE (reference sequence). The CDR3 is 15 residues long. The V segment lost 3 bases and the J segment 6 bases; nucleotides outside the gene matches: 5. The CDR3 sequence is CASSSLAGGADTQYF. The DNA for the CDR3 is TGTGCCAGCAGCTCTCTAGCGGGAGGGGCCGATACGCAGTATTTT.

The chain uses TRBV7-9 and TRBJ1-3, with TRBD1 as a possible D gene (5 bases). This CDR3 comprises 16 residues. V shed 4 bases and J shed 0 bases, with 13 bases lying between them. CDR1 is SEHNR and CDR2 is FQNEAQ in the germline V gene (reference sequence). DNA for the CDR3: TGTGCCAGCAGCTCCCCGGGGCTGACCTCTGGAAACACCATATATTTT. This gives the protein CASSSPGLTSGNTIYF.

CDR3 coding DNA: TGTGCCAGCAGCCAAGATCCCGTGAGGGAGGATCAGCCCCAGCATTTT. Translated: CASSQDPVREDQPQHF. The chain has TRBV4-2 and TRBJ1-5; D gene ambiguous. Trimming cost V 0 bases and J 5 bases, with 14 bases left between them. The germline gives CDR1 LGHNA, CDR2 YNFKEQ. The CDR3 length is 16 residues.

The chain employs TRBV5-4 and TRBJ2-5; D ambiguous. The end of the DNA is better explained by TRBJ2-7, so the J call may be wrong. The CDR3 runs 15 residues. Looked up from germline, CDR1 is SGHNT and CDR2 is YYREEE (reference sequence). CDR3 residues: CASSPPEALTGEQYF. CDR3 in DNA: TGTGCCAGCAGCCCCCCAGAGGCTTTAACGGGCGAGCAGTACTTC.

The chain uses TRBV28 and TRBJ2-5; TRBD2 is a possible D gene (5 bases). The germline gives CDR1 MDHEN, CDR2 SYDVKM. Between the trimmed V and J ends, which lost 2 bases and 4 bases, there was a span of 11 bases. The CDR3 runs 14 residues. The CDR3: CASSLTGIPETQYF. The CDR3 nucleotides read TGTGCCAGCAGTTTAACCGGGATTCCAGAGACCCAGTACTTC.